This T cell receptor (beta chain) was sequenced during a study of blood T cell repertoires in COVID-19. The CDR3 covers 17 residues. Germline V gives CDR1 LNHDA, CDR2 SQIVND (reference sequence). V lost 7 bases to trimming and J lost 4 bases, with 23 bases between them. This clone was detected a few times. Clones were sequenced by immunoSEQ multiplex PCR, and TCRdb holds only the in-frame ones, with some missing. Among approximately 230,000 clones, around four fifths were seen once, and the ten largest hold roughly 15%. The receptor was derived from a man aged 40-50 years who had recovered from COVID-19. Sequenced material: PBMCs or T cells enriched from blood (not recorded which). The chain employs TRBV19 and TRBJ1-3; D is perhaps TRBD1 (6 bases). CDR3 in amino acids: CASTHYRGGRGGNTIYF. In DNA, the CDR3 is TGTGCCAGTACCCATTATCGCGGGGGGCGCGGAGGAAACACCATATATTTT.